This is a list of T cell receptor beta chains from one sample in a study of T-cell memory formation after mild COVID-19. TCRdb analysed the 5' RACE reads with MiXCR anew, one entry per CDR3 protein. The data hold 260,000 or so distinct CDR3 sequences, with around 17% observed a single time. Sequencing input: PBMCs or a T cell subset sorted from them (not recorded which). Source of these receptors: a young man who had mild COVID-19 (a few samples of this study predate the infection). Cell type and time point are not known. Each CDR3 is given with its conserved first and last residue. D genes are given only for firm matches. Not all rows give a size; the values are once, few, many and, for expanded clones, a class.

V gene: TRBV6-2/TRBV6-3
clone size: many
J gene: TRBJ2-2
D gene: NA
CDR3 protein: CATIAQNTGELFF
CDR3 DNA: TGTGCCACCATCGCCCAGAACACCGGGGAGCTGTTTTTT

V gene: TRBV5-1
clone size: NA
J gene: TRBJ2-5
D gene: TRBD2
CDR3 protein: CASSSLGEGETQYF
CDR3 DNA: TGCGCCAGCAGCTCCCTCGGGGAGGGGGAGACCCAGTACTTC

V gene: TRBV20-1
clone size: few
J gene: TRBJ2-1
D gene: NA
CDR3 protein: CSARRGGDEQFF
CDR3 DNA: TGCAGTGCTAGGCGGGGTGGCGATGAGCAGTTCTTC

V gene: TRBV30
clone size: NA
J gene: TRBJ2-2
D gene: NA
CDR3 protein: CACLEAQEMNTGELFF
CDR3 DNA: TGTGCCTGTCTTGAGGCCCAGGAGATGAACACCGGGGAGCTGTTTTTT

V gene: TRBV6-1
clone size: NA
J gene: TRBJ1-2
D gene: NA
CDR3 protein: CASSARTYGYTF
CDR3 DNA: TGTGCCAGCAGTGCCAGGACCTATGGCTACACCTTC

V gene: TRBV4-1
clone size: few
J gene: TRBJ1-5
D gene: NA
CDR3 protein: CASSQGSQHNQPQHF
CDR3 DNA: TGCGCCAGCAGCCAAGGTAGTCAGCACAATCAGCCCCAGCATTTT

V gene: TRBV6-4
clone size: NA
J gene: TRBJ2-3
D gene: TRBD2
CDR3 protein: CASSANSGGADTQYF
CDR3 DNA: TGTGCCAGCAGTGCGAATAGCGGGGGGGCAGATACGCAGTATTTT

V gene: TRBV7-3
clone size: many
J gene: TRBJ1-2
D gene: NA
CDR3 protein: CASGMTSYGYTF
CDR3 DNA: TGTGCCAGCGGGATGACTAGCTATGGCTACACCTTC

V gene: TRBV4-3
clone size: NA
J gene: TRBJ2-7
D gene: TRBD2
CDR3 protein: CASSQGRGTMAYEQYF
CDR3 DNA: TGCGCCAGCAGCCAAGGCCGGGGGACTATGGCCTACGAGCAGTACTTC

V gene: TRBV28
clone size: NA
J gene: TRBJ1-5
D gene: TRBD1
CDR3 protein: CASGLGQEQPQHF
CDR3 DNA: TGTGCCAGCGGACTCGGACAGGAGCAGCCCCAGCATTTT

V gene: TRBV18
clone size: NA
J gene: TRBJ1-6
D gene: NA
CDR3 protein: CASSFPYRDRTPLHF
CDR3 DNA: TGTGCCAGCTCATTCCCTTACAGGGATCGGACACCCCTCCACTTT

V gene: TRBV15
clone size: NA
J gene: TRBJ1-5
D gene: TRBD1
CDR3 protein: CATRDRGDQPQHF
CDR3 DNA: TGTGCCACCAGGGACAGGGGCGATCAGCCCCAGCATTTT

V gene: TRBV7-9
clone size: NA
J gene: TRBJ1-4
D gene: NA
CDR3 protein: CASSLMGNEKLFF
CDR3 DNA: TGTGCCAGCAGCCTAATGGGGAATGAAAAACTGTTTTTT

V gene: TRBV6-5
clone size: NA
J gene: TRBJ1-4
D gene: TRBD1
CDR3 protein: CASRRRTGWEKLFF
CDR3 DNA: TGTGCCAGCCGAAGACGGACAGGGTGGGAAAAACTGTTTTTT

V gene: TRBV6-2/TRBV6-3
clone size: once
J gene: TRBJ1-5
D gene: NA
CDR3 protein: CATLGSRRSQPQHF
CDR3 DNA: TGTGCCACCTTGGGGTCCCGTCGGAGTCAGCCCCAGCATTTT

V gene: TRBV4-2
clone size: NA
J gene: TRBJ2-3
D gene: TRBD2
CDR3 protein: CASSQDLRGGGTDTQYF
CDR3 DNA: TGTGCCAGCAGCCAAGATCTCCGGGGGGGTGGCACAGATACGCAGTATTTT

V gene: TRBV5-1
clone size: few
J gene: TRBJ2-6
D gene: NA
CDR3 protein: CASRRGSGANVLNF
CDR3 DNA: TGCGCCAGCCGACGGGGCTCTGGGGCCAACGTCCTGAATTTC

V gene: TRBV25-1
clone size: NA
J gene: TRBJ1-4
D gene: NA
CDR3 protein: CASSETEVNEKLFF
CDR3 DNA: TGTGCCAGCAGTGAAACAGAGGTTAATGAAAAACTGTTTTTT

V gene: TRBV2
clone size: once
J gene: TRBJ2-4
D gene: NA
CDR3 protein: CASSTAGLAKNIQYF
CDR3 DNA: TGTGCCAGCAGTACCGCGGGGCTAGCCAAAAACATTCAGTACTTC

V gene: TRBV2
clone size: NA
J gene: TRBJ2-2
D gene: NA
CDR3 protein: CASSADTGELFF
CDR3 DNA: TGTGCCAGCAGTGCAGACACCGGGGAGCTGTTTTTT

V gene: TRBV20-1
clone size: NA
J gene: TRBJ2-1
D gene: TRBD2
CDR3 protein: CSAREIIAGKNNEQFF
CDR3 DNA: TGCAGTGCTAGAGAAATCATAGCGGGGAAAAACAATGAGCAGTTCTTC

V gene: TRBV12-3/TRBV12-4
clone size: NA
J gene: TRBJ1-5
D gene: NA
CDR3 protein: CASSLGGTDSNQPQHF
CDR3 DNA: TGTGCCAGCAGTTTAGGGGGGACGGATAGCAATCAGCCCCAGCATTTT

V gene: TRBV4-2
clone size: NA
J gene: TRBJ2-3
D gene: NA
CDR3 protein: CASSQDGYTDTQYF
CDR3 DNA: TGTGCCAGCAGCCAAGACGGATACACAGATACGCAGTATTTT

V gene: TRBV7-9
clone size: few
J gene: TRBJ2-5
D gene: TRBD2
CDR3 protein: CASVREGETQYF
CDR3 DNA: TGTGCCAGCGTGCGGGAGGGGGAGACCCAGTACTTC

V gene: TRBV6-6
clone size: many
J gene: TRBJ1-6
D gene: NA
CDR3 protein: CASSYRGFNSPLHF
CDR3 DNA: TGTGCCAGCAGTTACCGGGGGTTTAATTCACCCCTCCACTTT

V gene: TRBV7-9
clone size: NA
J gene: TRBJ2-7
D gene: NA
CDR3 protein: CASSLVQPYEQYF
CDR3 DNA: TGTGCCAGCAGCTTAGTACAGCCCTACGAGCAGTACTTC

V gene: TRBV9
clone size: few
J gene: TRBJ2-5
D gene: NA
CDR3 protein: CASSSPRETQYF
CDR3 DNA: TGTGCCAGCAGTTCCCCCCGGGAGACCCAGTACTTC

V gene: TRBV12-3/TRBV12-4
clone size: NA
J gene: TRBJ2-3
D gene: NA
CDR3 protein: CASSWDHTTDTQYF
CDR3 DNA: TGTGCCAGCAGCTGGGACCACACCACAGATACGCAGTATTTT

V gene: TRBV11-2
clone size: few
J gene: TRBJ2-2
D gene: NA
CDR3 protein: CASSLDLGQQNTGELFF
CDR3 DNA: TGTGCCAGCAGCTTAGATCTTGGGCAGCAGAACACCGGGGAGCTGTTTTTT

V gene: TRBV10-3
clone size: NA
J gene: TRBJ2-3
D gene: NA
CDR3 protein: CAISESARAATQYF
CDR3 DNA: TGTGCCATCAGTGAGAGTGCCCGGGCGGCTACGCAGTATTTT

V gene: TRBV28
clone size: NA
J gene: TRBJ2-1
D gene: TRBD1
CDR3 protein: CASSRYSDRGNEQFF
CDR3 DNA: TGTGCCAGCAGTCGTTATTCGGACAGGGGCAATGAGCAGTTCTTC

V gene: TRBV6-2/TRBV6-3
clone size: NA
J gene: TRBJ2-5
D gene: NA
CDR3 protein: CASSYRGSRETQYF
CDR3 DNA: TGTGCCAGCAGTTACAGAGGGAGCCGGGAGACCCAGTACTTC

V gene: TRBV7-2
clone size: few
J gene: TRBJ2-1
D gene: TRBD2
CDR3 protein: CASSLILAGGSLAYNEQFF
CDR3 DNA: TGTGCCAGCAGCCTGATACTAGCGGGGGGGTCCCTTGCCTACAATGAGCAGTTCTTC

V gene: TRBV2
clone size: NA
J gene: TRBJ1-3
D gene: NA
CDR3 protein: CASSATGPSSGNTIYF
CDR3 DNA: TGTGCCAGCAGTGCGACAGGTCCGAGCTCTGGAAACACCATATATTTT

V gene: TRBV6-2/TRBV6-3
clone size: NA
J gene: TRBJ2-2
D gene: TRBD1
CDR3 protein: CASNYQTGTGVTGELFF
CDR3 DNA: TGTGCCAGCAATTACCAGACCGGGACAGGGGTAACCGGGGAGCTGTTTTTT

V gene: TRBV15
clone size: few
J gene: TRBJ2-1
D gene: TRBD2
CDR3 protein: CATSRDGGAYNEQFF
CDR3 DNA: TGTGCCACCAGCCGAGACGGGGGGGCATACAATGAGCAGTTCTTC

V gene: TRBV5-1
clone size: many
J gene: TRBJ2-2
D gene: NA
CDR3 protein: CASSLQSGELFF
CDR3 DNA: TGCGCCAGCAGTCTACAATCGGGGGAGCTGTTTTTT

V gene: TRBV20-1
clone size: NA
J gene: TRBJ2-3
D gene: NA
CDR3 protein: CSAGRLASSDTQYF
CDR3 DNA: TGCAGTGCTGGGAGGCTAGCGAGTTCGGATACGCAGTATTTT

V gene: TRBV28
clone size: NA
J gene: TRBJ1-1
D gene: TRBD1
CDR3 protein: CASSPTTGMNTEAFF
CDR3 DNA: TGTGCCAGCAGCCCTACGACAGGGATGAACACTGAAGCTTTCTTT

V gene: TRBV18
clone size: NA
J gene: TRBJ2-3
D gene: NA
CDR3 protein: CASSRDVEDTQYF
CDR3 DNA: TGTGCCAGCTCACGCGATGTTGAAGATACGCAGTATTTT

V gene: TRBV29-1
clone size: NA
J gene: TRBJ1-2
D gene: NA
CDR3 protein: CSAGYREGYTF
CDR3 DNA: TGCAGCGCCGGATACAGGGAGGGCTACACCTTC

V gene: TRBV7-2
clone size: NA
J gene: TRBJ1-6
D gene: NA
CDR3 protein: CASRDAFYNSPLHF
CDR3 DNA: TGTGCCAGCAGAGATGCCTTTTACAATTCACCCCTCCACTTT